This T cell receptor beta chain stems from a study of shared clonotypes between healthy human individuals. Broader study findings: Donor scarcity curtailed the genetic and exposure-history diversity represented herein. Sequencing depth was expected to influence donor clonotype sharing.

Germline lookup yields CDR1 SNHLY and CDR2 FYNNEI. There are 15 residues in the CDR3. Trimming cost V 3 bases and J 3 bases, with 13 bases left between them. Only Caucasian adults living in Nashville, Tennessee served as donors. In the original analysis: Filtering differed because ImmunoSEQ produced junction-only sequences that carried no quality scores. Profiled with immunoSEQ multiplex PCR; TCRdb holds only in-frame clones, not every one. V and J calls and clone size are copied from that table; D and trimming were computed from the DNA. The sample yields 520,000 or so clones, more than 65% seen once. Details on this clone: What it binds is unknown.

This receptor was taken from a woman aged 40 to 49 in good health. Some clones in this sample may be carry-over from other donors' samples. The sequenced sample consisted of PBMCs. The chain combines TRBV2 with TRBJ2-3; weak D call: TRBD2 (7 bases). The CDR3 DNA reads as TGTGCCAGCAGTGATACAGGGCGGGGGACAGATACGCAGTATTTT. Translating gives CASSDTGRGTDTQYF.